The rows below give T cell receptor beta chains drawn from one sample of a study of shared clonotypes between healthy human individuals. Method: immunoSEQ multiplex PCR; TCRdb's copy keeps in-frame clones and lacks some. The sample has around 1.9 million clones, just over 90% seen once. What was sequenced was naive CD8+ T cells from PBMCs. These receptors came from a man between 18 and 35 years old in good health. Some clones in this sample may be carry-over from other donors' samples. Both conserved end residues are part of each CDR3. D genes are given only for firm matches. Only part of the rows carry a size: once, few, many, or a class if the clone is expanded.

clone_size	d_call	cdr3_length	v_call	j_call	cdr3_aa	cdr3_nt
once	-	15	TRBV19	TRBJ1-1	CASSIVDRPNTEAFF	TGTGCCAGTAGTATAGTTGACAGGCCGAACACTGAAGCTTTCTTT
-	TRBD1	15	TRBV9	TRBJ1-1	CASSATGDRNTEAFF	TGTGCCAGCAGTGCCACAGGGGATCGGAACACTGAAGCTTTCTTT
-	TRBD1	17	TRBV27	TRBJ1-2	CASSPQTGLPPNYGNTF	TGTGCCAGCAGTCCACAGACAGGGTTACCCCCTAACTATGGCAACACCTTC
-	TRBD1	15	TRBV27	TRBJ2-7	CASSYAGQGIYEQYF	TGTGCCAGCAGTTATGCTGGACAGGGGATTTACGAGCAGTACTTC
-	-	10	TRBV29-1	TRBJ2-7	CSVSGQEQYF	TGCAGCGTCTCCGGGCAGGAGCAGTACTTC
-	TRBD2	15	TRBV28	TRBJ2-7	CASSPLWREIYEQYF	TGTGCCAGCAGCCCTCTTTGGCGGGAGATCTACGAGCAGTACTTC
-	-	15	TRBV30	TRBJ2-3	CAWSVPGDSTDTQYF	TGTGCCTGGAGTGTACCAGGGGATTCCACAGATACGCAGTATTTT
-	-	13	TRBV7-6	TRBJ1-1	CASSSTENTEAFF	TGTGCCAGCAGCTCGACTGAAAACACTGAAGCTTTCTTT
-	TRBD2	16	TRBV11-2	TRBJ2-3	CASSLGSGSLTDTQYF	TGTGCCAGCAGCTTGGGTAGCGGGAGCTTGACAGATACGCAGTATTTT
-	-	16	TRBV6-4	TRBJ2-1	CASSEGRSRSYNEQFF	TGTGCCAGCAGTGAGGGGCGGTCCCGCTCCTACAATGAGCAGTTCTTC
-	TRBD2	17	TRBV27	TRBJ2-5	CASSLGGDYLLQETQYF	TGTGCCAGCAGCCTTGGGGGGGACTACCTGCTCCAAGAGACCCAGTACTTC
-	-	17	TRBV7-6	TRBJ2-1	CASSLGGWRGPYNEQFF	TGTGCCAGCAGCTTAGGCGGCTGGAGGGGGCCCTACAATGAGCAGTTCTTC
-	-	13	TRBV18	TRBJ2-7	CASSPRGRTPDVF	TGTGCCAGCTCACCTAGAGGGAGAACCCCGGACGTCTTC
-	TRBD2	16	TRBV27	TRBJ2-7	CASSLLGLAVGDEQYF	TGTGCCAGCAGTTTACTAGGACTAGCGGTTGGGGACGAGCAGTACTTC
-	-	14	TRBV7-6	TRBJ2-2	CASSATGPTGELFF	TGTGCCAGCAGCGCGACAGGACCCACCGGGGAGCTGTTTTTT
-	-	15	TRBV7-2	TRBJ1-2	CASSLEGRNNYGYTF	TGTGCCAGCAGCTTAGAAGGGCGGAATAACTATGGCTACACCTTC
-	TRBD2	15	TRBV4-1	TRBJ2-5	CATSPRLGRAETQYF	TGCGCCACCTCACCAAGGTTAGGGAGGGCAGAGACCCAGTACTTC
-	TRBD2	19	TRBV29-1	TRBJ2-7	CSVEVVLSTSGRSSYEQYF	TGCAGCGTTGAAGTTGTTTTGTCTACTAGCGGGAGAAGTTCCTACGAGCAGTACTTC
-	-	15	TRBV29-1	TRBJ1-1	CSVDVRAKRNTEAFF	TGCAGCGTTGATGTAAGGGCAAAGAGGAACACTGAAGCTTTCTTT
-	-	13	TRBV28	TRBJ1-1	CASRVTVNTEAFF	TGTGCCAGCAGGGTGACAGTTAACACTGAAGCTTTCTTT
few	-	15	TRBV15	TRBJ2-7	CATSRDVGGIDEQYF	TGTGCCACCAGCAGAGATGTAGGCGGGATCGACGAGCAGTACTTC
once	-	16	TRBV7-9	TRBJ2-2	CASSLGAPETTGELFF	TGTGCCAGCAGCTTAGGGGCACCGGAGACCACCGGGGAGCTGTTTTTT
-	TRBD2	15	TRBV7-9	TRBJ2-5	CASGTSGRAPETQYF	TGTGCCAGCGGCACTAGCGGGAGGGCCCCGGAGACCCAGTACTTC
-	TRBD2	13	TRBV9	TRBJ2-7	CASSVGGAGEQYF	TGTGCCAGCAGCGTAGGGGGAGCGGGGGAGCAGTACTTC
-	TRBD2	15	TRBV6-5	TRBJ2-7	CASSYLGGSAYEQYF	TGTGCCAGCAGTTACTTAGGCGGGAGCGCGTACGAGCAGTACTTC
-	TRBD1	16	TRBV28	TRBJ2-7	CASRIQTGASPYEQYF	TGTGCCAGCAGGATACAAACAGGGGCGTCCCCCTACGAGCAGTACTTC
-	TRBD2	16	TRBV11-2	TRBJ2-1	CASSFLRGTSDNEQFF	TGTGCCAGCAGCTTCCTTCGAGGGACTAGCGACAATGAGCAGTTCTTC
once	TRBD2	16	TRBV7-8	TRBJ2-1	CASSITLAASYNEQFF	TGTGCCAGCAGCATTACACTAGCGGCTTCCTACAATGAGCAGTTCTTC
-	TRBD1	15	TRBV27	TRBJ2-1	CASTAYDRGYNEQFF	TGTGCCAGCACTGCGTACGACAGGGGATACAATGAGCAGTTCTTC
-	-	15	TRBV27	TRBJ2-7	CASSLYGDSSYEQYF	TGTGCCAGCAGTTTATACGGCGATAGCTCCTACGAGCAGTACTTC
-	TRBD2	16	TRBV27	TRBJ2-7	CASSFSAGGVSYEQYF	TGTGCCAGCAGTTTTTCGGCGGGAGGGGTTTCCTACGAGCAGTACTTC
-	TRBD1	15	TRBV4-1	TRBJ2-7	CASSSRQGLTYEQYF	TGCGCCAGCAGCTCCCGACAGGGGCTTACCTACGAGCAGTACTTC
-	TRBD2	15	TRBV27	TRBJ2-7	CASSWVGGSSYEQYF	TGTGCCAGCAGTTGGGTGGGGGGGAGCTCCTACGAGCAGTACTTC
-	TRBD1	15	TRBV27	TRBJ1-4	CASSLVGRGNEKLFF	TGTGCCAGCAGTTTAGTTGGCAGGGGGAATGAAAAACTGTTTTTT
once	-	20	TRBV28	TRBJ2-7	CASSPLPGTGNAGGFHEQYF	TGTGCCAGCAGCCCCCTACCCGGGACAGGGAATGCGGGAGGGTTCCACGAGCAGTACTTC
once	-	17	TRBV4-1	TRBJ1-1	CASSQGIPPGENTEAFF	TGCGCCAGCAGCCAAGGAATACCTCCAGGGGAGAACACTGAAGCTTTCTTT
-	TRBD2	17	TRBV4-2	TRBJ2-7	CASSQAQSGLAGQEQYF	TGTGCCAGCAGCCAAGCCCAATCGGGGTTAGCGGGACAAGAGCAGTACTTC
-	TRBD2	15	TRBV15	TRBJ2-1	CATSAGLAGGNEQFF	TGTGCCACCAGCGCGGGACTAGCGGGAGGGAATGAGCAGTTCTTC
-	TRBD1	14	TRBV4-1	TRBJ1-6	CASSNRQGGSPLHF	TGCGCCAGCAGCAACCGACAGGGAGGTTCACCCCTCCACTTT
-	-	11	TRBV9	TRBJ1-1	CASSPIGVAFF	TGTGCCAGCAGCCCCATAGGGGTAGCTTTCTTT
-	TRBD1	13	TRBV5-5	TRBJ2-7	CASGPTGADEQYF	TGTGCCAGCGGCCCGACAGGGGCCGACGAGCAGTACTTC
-	-	12	TRBV7-9	TRBJ2-7	CASRGLHNEQYF	TGTGCCAGTAGGGGGTTGCACAACGAGCAGTACTTC
-	-	12	TRBV9	TRBJ2-1	CASSVVGDEQFF	TGTGCCAGCAGCGTAGTAGGTGATGAGCAGTTCTTC
-	-	13	TRBV27	TRBJ2-5	CASSPRDAETQYF	TGTGCCAGCAGCCCAAGGGATGCGGAGACCCAGTACTTC
-	-	14	TRBV21-1	TRBJ1-1	CASSKGEGTTEAFF	TGTGCCAGCAGCAAAGGGGAGGGTACAACTGAAGCTTTCTTT
-	-	14	TRBV13	TRBJ1-4	CASSSRGGVEKLFF	TGTGCCAGCAGCTCCCGAGGGGGGGTTGAAAAACTGTTTTTT
-	-	14	TRBV27	TRBJ2-7	CASSPLSQGGEQYF	TGTGCCAGCAGTCCACTCTCACAGGGCGGCGAGCAGTACTTC
-	-	14	TRBV27	TRBJ2-7	CASSLLPLGYEQYF	TGTGCCAGCAGTTTACTGCCCCTCGGCTACGAGCAGTACTTC
-	-	17	TRBV28	TRBJ2-1	CASSLNALRGKYNEQFF	TGTGCCAGCAGCCTAAACGCTTTAAGAGGGAAGTACAATGAGCAGTTCTTC
-	TRBD1	14	TRBV6-5	TRBJ2-1	CASSPGTGGNEQFF	TGTGCCAGCAGCCCCGGGACAGGGGGCAATGAGCAGTTCTTC
-	-	10	TRBV29-1	TRBJ1-1	CSVEDSVAFF	TGCAGCGTTGAAGACAGTGTAGCTTTCTTT